This T cell receptor (beta chain) was sequenced in a study of spatial heterogeneity in lung cancer. Turning to the study itself: More than eight raw reads, on average, carried each unique TCR and UMI combination. The study's findings and limits: Tumor mutation count correlated with how many alpha and beta TCRs expanded intratumorally. Coverage of tumor T cells, by estimate, reached 6.5% to 8% for alpha chains and 11% to 15% for beta chains.

Documented time point: sample taken at primary tumor resection. The cohort: over 65 early-stage, untreated non-small cell lung cancer patients. Unsorted tumor, nontumor lung tissue or cryopreserved PBMC supplied the whole RNA. This CDR3 contains 16 residues. Per germline, CDR1 SGHTA and CDR2 FQGNSA. Trimming stripped 0 bases from V and 6 bases from J, with 15 bases between. TCRdb reanalysed the 5' RACE reads using MiXCR and keeps one entry per CDR3 protein. Of about 20,000 distinct CDR3 sequences listed, roughly 15% were seen once; the top ten hold about 30%. This clonotype is deemed medium-sized. Its antigen is currently unknown.

This chain joins TRBV7-2 and TRBJ2-1, with D perhaps TRBD2 (5 bases). The starting material was lung tumor tissue, obtained at surgery. The sequence came from a female donor with early-stage non-small cell lung cancer. The CDR3 reads CASSLAFGGSRNEQFF. The CDR3 DNA follows: TGTGCCAGCAGCTTAGCGTTTGGAGGCAGCCGCAATGAGCAGTTCTTC.